A selection of T cell receptor beta chains follows, all from one sample in a study of PD-L1 blockade in urothelial cancer. Some clones are missing from TCRdb's copy, which holds only in-frame ones; the method was immunoSEQ multiplex PCR. The data show 40,000 or so clones, with around 82% seen just once and around 13% held by the top ten. The sequenced sample was PBMCs, obtained around atezolizumab (anti-PD-L1) treatment. Receptors were obtained from a man in his fifties or sixties with urothelial cancer. Each CDR3 is given with its conserved first and last residue. The D gene is left open where the match is weak. For some rows the clone size is stated as once, few or many, or as a class when expanded; others skip it.

d_call	v_call	j_call	clone_size	cdr3_aa	cdr3_nt
-	TRBV7-2	TRBJ2-7	-	CASSFRREREQYF	TGTGCCAGCAGTTTTAGAAGGGAGCGCGAGCAGTACTTC
-	TRBV6-5	TRBJ2-3	-	CASSLVPSGDTQYF	TGTGCCAGCAGCCTGGTGCCATCGGGTGATACGCAGTATTTT
TRBD1	TRBV5-6	TRBJ2-7	-	CASSRRGGTGQYEQYF	TGTGCCAGCAGCCGAAGGGGCGGGACAGGGCAATACGAGCAGTACTTC
-	TRBV5-1	TRBJ2-1	-	CASSLVEGVGEQFF	TGCGCCAGCAGCTTGGTAGAGGGAGTCGGTGAGCAGTTCTTC
TRBD2	TRBV7-2	TRBJ2-7	-	CASSLALAGGSEQYF	TGTGCCAGCAGCTTAGCACTAGCGGGAGGAAGCGAGCAGTACTTC
-	TRBV7-6	TRBJ2-1	-	CASSLDSPSSYNEQFF	TGTGCCAGCAGCTTAGACTCCCCGAGCTCCTACAATGAGCAGTTCTTC
TRBD2	TRBV7-8	TRBJ2-2	-	CASSLRTSDTGELFF	TGTGCCAGCAGCTTACGGACTAGCGACACCGGGGAGCTGTTTTTT
TRBD1	TRBV5-8	TRBJ1-6	-	CASSVLRGSPLHF	TGTGCCAGCAGCGTGCTCAGGGGGTCACCCCTCCACTTT
TRBD1	TRBV28	TRBJ1-1	-	CASSRAQGVLLNTEAFF	TGTGCCAGCAGCAGGGCGCAGGGGGTGCTGTTGAACACTGAAGCTTTCTTT
-	TRBV10-2	TRBJ2-5	-	CASSESGDFQETQYF	TGCGCCAGCAGTGAGTCCGGAGACTTCCAAGAGACCCAGTACTTC
-	TRBV27	TRBJ1-1	-	CASKRQDKNTEAFF	TGTGCCAGCAAGCGACAGGACAAGAACACTGAAGCTTTCTTT
TRBD1	TRBV5-4	TRBJ1-1	-	CASSLAGTGVQAEAFF	TGTGCCAGCAGCTTGGCCGGGACAGGGGTCCAGGCTGAAGCTTTCTTT
-	TRBV6-4	TRBJ1-6	-	CASREGRSPLHF	TGTGCCAGCAGGGAGGGACGTTCACCCCTCCACTTT
TRBD2	TRBV5-4	TRBJ2-5	-	CASRLGLAGQETQYF	TGTGCCAGCAGATTGGGACTAGCGGGCCAAGAGACCCAGTACTTC
-	TRBV30	TRBJ1-1	-	CAWSRQVTEAFF	TGTGCCTGGAGTCGACAGGTGACTGAAGCTTTCTTT
TRBD2	TRBV15	TRBJ2-5	-	CATSREMGETSGGHQETQYF	TGTGCCACCAGCAGAGAAATGGGGGAGACTAGCGGGGGCCACCAAGAGACCCAGTACTTC
-	TRBV28	TRBJ2-1	-	CASSLREGYNEQFF	TGTGCCAGCAGTTTGCGGGAAGGTTACAATGAGCAGTTCTTC
-	TRBV10-3	TRBJ1-5	-	CAIRSDSNQPQHF	TGTGCCATCAGATCAGATAGCAATCAGCCCCAGCATTTT
TRBD1	TRBV2	TRBJ1-2	few	CASSARDREGYTF	TGTGCCAGCAGTGCCCGGGACAGAGAAGGCTACACCTTC
TRBD2	TRBV2	TRBJ2-1	-	CASSPFSGGSYNEQFF	TGTGCCAGCAGTCCTTTTAGCGGGGGCTCCTACAATGAGCAGTTCTTC
TRBD1	TRBV28	TRBJ1-5	-	CAARDRAYQPQHF	TGTGCCGCCCGGGACAGGGCCTATCAGCCCCAGCATTTT
TRBD2	TRBV19	TRBJ2-3	-	CASSYRTGTGGADTQYF	TGTGCCAGTAGCTATAGGACCGGGACGGGGGGGGCAGATACGCAGTATTTT